Listed here are 24 T cell receptor beta chains from one sample, sequenced in a study of response to subunit inactivated influenza vaccine. TCRdb re-called the RT-PCR reads through MiXCR, storing one row per CDR3 protein. The sample contains fewer than 800,000 distinct CDR3 sequences, about a sixth of which appear only once. The sequencing here drew on PBMCs from blood, taken about 13 days after vaccination. The receptor set was obtained from a man aged 50 to 60 who received an inactivated influenza vaccine.

The gene calls are TRBV20-1 and TRBJ2-7; the match to TRBD2 covers 9 bases. V trimming: 3 bases; J trimming: 7 bases; junction bases outside the gene matches: 10. This CDR3 is 14 amino acids long. Germline V gene sequence: CDR1 DFQATT, CDR2 SNEGSKA (reference sequence). The CDR3 nucleotides read TGCAGTGCTAGTTCCGCGGGAGGGCCTTGGGAGCAGTACTTC. Amino acid sequence: CSASSAGGPWEQYF.

The rearrangement links TRBV2 to TRBJ1-2; D gene ambiguous. Germline-derived CDR1 and CDR2 are SNHLY and FYNNEI. With 6 bases removed from V and 4 bases from J, the gap between germline ends came to 12 bases. The CDR3 has 13 amino acids. In DNA form, the CDR3 reads TGTGCCAGCAGGGCCGACCAAGTCTATGGCTACACCTTC. Translation gives CASRADQVYGYTF. Looking up the rest from reference TRBV2 and TRBJ1-2 gives the full variable domain: EPEVTQTPSHQVTQMGQEVILRCVPISNHLYFYWYRQILGQKVEFLVSFYNNEISEKSEIFDDQFSVERPDGSNFTLKIRSTKLEDSAMYFCASRADQVYGYTFGSGTRLTVV.

Ten or more counts support this clonotype. This chain uses TRBV20-1 with TRBJ2-7; 11 bases map to TRBD1. The germline V gene has CDR1 DFQATT and CDR2 SNEGSKA (reference sequence). There are 16 residues in the CDR3. V shed 0 bases and J 2 bases; nucleotides not matched to a gene: 6. The CDR3 region is CSARDVGTGGPYEQYF. CDR3 DNA sequence: TGCAGTGCTAGAGATGTGGGGACAGGGGGACCCTACGAGCAGTACTTC.

This chain uses TRBV5-1 with TRBJ2-3, with 7 bases matching TRBD1. The CDR3 consists of 13 residues. The V gene end was trimmed by 4 bases and the J gene end by 6 bases; junction bases not matched to a gene: 5. Germline V gene data show CDR1 as SGHRS and CDR2 as YFSETQ. CDR3 region: CASSRDSSDTQYF. The CDR3 DNA sequence: TGCGCCAGCAGCCGGGACAGCTCGGATACGCAGTATTTT.

The sample holds a few counts of this clonotype. The gene calls are TRBV5-1 and TRBJ1-4; no reliable D call. The germline gives CDR1 SGHRS, CDR2 YFSETQ. The V and J ends lost 3 bases and 0 bases respectively, with 6 bases between them. The CDR3 spans 14 residues. For the CDR3, the DNA is TGCGCCAGCAGCTGGACTTCAACTAATGAAAAACTGTTTTTT. This translates into CASSWTSTNEKLFF.

The table lists this clonotype with many counts. The chain joins TRBV12-3 or TRBV12-4 to TRBJ2-1; the D is unclear. The CDR3 sequence is 16 residues long. The germline V and J ends were trimmed by 6 bases and 0 bases, with 15 bases remaining between them. CDR3 amino acids: CASRGTRASSYNEQFF. In nucleotides, the CDR3 is TGTGCCAGCAGGGGTACAAGAGCGAGCTCCTACAATGAGCAGTTCTTC.

The rearrangement uses TRBV7-2 and TRBJ2-1; 10 bases are shared with TRBD1. The CDR3 has 15 residues. V lost 4 bases and J lost 7; bases outside the gene matches: 7. CDR1 is SGHTA and CDR2 is FQGNSA in the germline V gene. The CDR3 is CASSSSRTGGNEQFF. CDR3 nucleotide sequence: TGTGCCAGCAGCTCCTCCCGGACAGGGGGGAATGAGCAGTTCTTC.

The V and J genes are TRBV7-9 and TRBJ2-2; 8 bases are a match to TRBD2. The germline V gene encodes CDR1 SEHNR and CDR2 FQNEAQ (reference sequence). Germline trimming cut 11 bases from V and 4 bases from J; bases unmatched to any gene: 15. The CDR3 runs 16 residues. CDR3 sequence: CAGGLIAGSSTGELFF. CDR3 sequence (DNA): TGTGCCGGCGGCCTGATAGCGGGATCGAGCACCGGGGAGCTGTTTTTT.

The chain is built from TRBV5-5 and TRBJ1-2; D remains unclear. Germline V gene lookup returns CDR1 SGHKS and CDR2 YYEKEE (reference sequence). V lost 2 bases to trimming and J lost 1 base, with 12 bases between them. The CDR3 loop spans 15 amino acids. CDR3 sequence reads: CASSLTTDVNYGYTF. The CDR3, as DNA: TGTGCCAGCAGCTTAACCACGGATGTTAACTATGGCTACACCTTC.

This clonotype has more than one count but fewer than ten. The chain joins TRBV6-5 to TRBJ2-3; D gene ambiguous. This CDR3 has 15 residues. Trimming removed 0 bases from V and 1 base from J, with 8 bases in between. Germline CDR1 MNHEY, CDR2 SVGAGI. The CDR3 DNA sequence: TGTGCCAGCAGTTACTCGCAATTTGGCACAGATACGCAGTATTTT. It encodes CASSYSQFGTDTQYF.

A few counts support this clonotype. This chain uses TRBV20-1 with TRBJ2-1; 7 nucleotides match TRBD1. Per the germline V gene, CDR1 is DFQATT and CDR2 is SNEGSKA (reference sequence). CDR3 length equals 16 residues. Trimming at V came to 0 bases and at J to 6 bases, leaving 11 bases not matched to a gene. Written as DNA, the CDR3 is TGCAGTGCTAGAGATGTCAGGGGGTATGCCTTCAATGAGCAGTTCTTC. Protein product: CSARDVRGYAFNEQFF.

This clonotype was counted between two and nine times. The genes are TRBV6-2 or TRBV6-3 and TRBJ2-7; 8 positions match TRBD2. Trimming at V came to 7 bases and at J to 4 bases, leaving 15 bases not matched to a gene. The germline V gene has CDR1 MNHEY and CDR2 SVGEGT. The CDR3 consists of 16 residues. CDR3 region: CASNTLGSGGLYEQYF. The CDR3 DNA reads TGTGCCAGCAACACCCTGGGAAGCGGGGGATTATACGAGCAGTACTTC.

This clonotype was observed at least ten times. The chain couples TRBV5-1 to TRBJ2-5; possibly TRBD1 or TRBD2 for D (5 bases each). Trimming removed 6 bases from V and 5 bases from J, with 14 bases in between. Germline V gene data show CDR1 as SGHRS and CDR2 as YFSETQ. This CDR3 is built from 13 residues. The CDR3 DNA is TGCGCCAGCAACTCCGGGACGTACGAGACCCAGTACTTC. This translates into CASNSGTYETQYF.

This clonotype was seen a few times. J is TRBJ2-1 and V is TRBV7-9, with TRBD2 matching 11 bases. CDR3 length: 17 amino acids. V shed 1 base and J 1 base; nucleotides not matched to a gene: 3. CDR1 and CDR2 from the germline V gene are SEHNR and FQNEAQ (reference sequence). The CDR3 reads CASSLVLAGGSYNEQFF. The CDR3 DNA follows: TGTGCCAGCAGCTTAGTGCTAGCGGGAGGTTCCTACAATGAGCAGTTCTTC.

Many counts were recorded for this clonotype. The chain combines TRBV20-1 with TRBJ1-1; perhaps TRBD1 as D (6 bases). The CDR3 is 14 amino acids. V lost 3 bases and J 0 bases, leaving 11 bases between the germline ends. CDR1 and CDR2 (germline): DFQATT, SNEGSKA (reference sequence). CDR3: CSARSGGLNTEAFF. Here the CDR3 DNA reads TGCAGTGCTAGGTCCGGGGGGCTGAACACTGAAGCTTTCTTT.

The V gene is TRBV20-1, the J gene TRBJ2-2, with D possibly being TRBD2 (5 bases). The V and J ends lost 4 bases and 1 base respectively, with 13 bases between them. CDR3 size: 15 residues. Germline CDR1 reads DFQATT; CDR2 reads SNEGSKA (reference sequence). CDR3 loop: CSAMIGGGNTGELFF. CDR3 nucleotide sequence: TGCAGTGCTATGATAGGCGGAGGGAACACCGGGGAGCTGTTTTTT.

This clonotype has a handful of counts. V is TRBV7-8 and J is TRBJ2-5; D is unclear. CDR1 and CDR2 from the germline V gene are SGHVS and FQNEAQ. The CDR3 consists of 14 residues. Trimming took off 4 bases at V and 1 base at J, with 10 bases between the two ends. CDR3 protein: CASSSYSSQETQYF. CDR3 DNA: TGTGCCAGCAGCTCGTACTCGTCCCAAGAGACCCAGTACTTC.

This clonotype showed up just a few times. The chain recombines TRBV7-6 with TRBJ2-2, with D maybe TRBD1 (6 bases). V lost 0 bases, J lost 7 bases, and 12 bases lay in between. CDR3 size: 15 residues. Germline V lookup: CDR1 SGHVS, CDR2 FNYEAQ. CDR3 in amino acids: CASSLAQGRHGELFF. DNA of the CDR3: TGTGCCAGCAGCTTAGCCCAGGGGCGCCACGGGGAGCTGTTTTTT.

Note on this clonotype: Sequence at one end of the junction differs from germline and may be a read error. The rearrangement links TRBV20-1 to TRBJ2-3; D is perhaps TRBD2 (6 bases). Germline CDR1 reads DFQATT; CDR2 reads SNEGSKA (reference sequence). This CDR3 is 14 amino acids long. CDR3: CSARAPGDSDTQYF. The CDR3 nucleotides read TGCAGTGCCAGAGCTCCGGGGGATTCAGATACGCAGTATTTT.

This clonotype showed up just a few times. This chain uses TRBV6-5 with TRBJ2-5, with D perhaps TRBD1 or TRBD2 (5 bases each). The CDR3 is made up of 16 amino acids. The ends were cut back, 0 bases at V and 5 bases at J, with 16 bases in the middle. CDR1 and CDR2 (germline): MNHEY, SVGAGI. The CDR3 region is CASSYSTTGGRETQYF. The CDR3 DNA is TGTGCCAGCAGTTACTCGACGACTGGGGGACGCGAGACCCAGTACTTC.

This chain joins TRBV28 and TRBJ1-5, with a weak D call TRBD1 (6 bases). Germline V gives CDR1 MDHEN, CDR2 SYDVKM. There are 16 residues in the CDR3. Trimming shortened V by 7 bases and J by 6 bases, and 22 bases separated the two germline ends. DNA for the CDR3: TGTGCCAGCATCCGTAGGGGGACGGATTTGTTTCAGCCCCAGCATTTT. This encodes CASIRRGTDLFQPQHF.

A few counts support this clonotype. The chain uses TRBV10-3 and TRBJ2-1, with D hard to call. Between the trimmed V and J ends, which lost 2 bases and 0 bases, there was a span of 11 bases. The CDR3 runs 16 residues. The germline gives CDR1 ENHRY, CDR2 SYGVKD. The CDR3 loop reads CAISEGFLSSYNEQFF. The CDR3 DNA reads TGTGCCATCAGTGAGGGCTTTTTGAGCTCCTACAATGAGCAGTTCTTC.

In this sample, this clonotype turned up many times. The chain couples TRBV7-2 to TRBJ2-7, with 8 positions matching TRBD1. The germline CDR1 and CDR2 sequences are SGHTA and FQGNSA. The CDR3 contains 15 residues. The J segment lost 1 base and the V segment lost 5 bases, leaving 7 bases of the junction unmatched. Here the CDR3 reads CASSDGQGGSYEQYF. Here the CDR3 DNA reads TGTGCCAGCAGCGACGGACAGGGAGGATCCTACGAGCAGTACTTC.

The rearrangement links TRBV20-1 to TRBJ1-1, with 7 bases lining up with TRBD1. From germline, CDR1 is DFQATT and CDR2 SNEGSKA (reference sequence). V shed 3 bases, J shed 0 bases, and the junction held 4 bases outside the gene matches. The CDR3 extends over 14 amino acids. The CDR3 spells CSARRGQLNTEAFF. The CDR3 DNA reads TGCAGTGCTAGGAGGGGACAGTTGAACACTGAAGCTTTCTTT.